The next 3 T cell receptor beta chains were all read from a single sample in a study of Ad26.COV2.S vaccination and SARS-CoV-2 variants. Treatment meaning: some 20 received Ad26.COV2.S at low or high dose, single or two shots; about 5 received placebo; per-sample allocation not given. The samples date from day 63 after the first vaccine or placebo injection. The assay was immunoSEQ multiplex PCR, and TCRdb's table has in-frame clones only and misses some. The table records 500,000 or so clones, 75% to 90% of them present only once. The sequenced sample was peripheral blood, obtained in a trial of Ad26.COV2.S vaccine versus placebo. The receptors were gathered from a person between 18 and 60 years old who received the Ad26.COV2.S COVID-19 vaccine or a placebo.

The CDR3 DNA is TGCGCCAGCAGCAACGACCGGGACGGCGGCTCCTACGAGCAGTACTTC. Its translation is CASSNDRDGGSYEQYF. This chain joins TRBV5-1 and TRBJ2-7, with D possibly being TRBD1 or TRBD2 (5 bases each). The germline V and J ends were trimmed by 4 bases and 0 bases, with 17 bases remaining between them. Germline assignment: CDR1 SGHRS and CDR2 YFSETQ. This CDR3 spans 16 amino acids.

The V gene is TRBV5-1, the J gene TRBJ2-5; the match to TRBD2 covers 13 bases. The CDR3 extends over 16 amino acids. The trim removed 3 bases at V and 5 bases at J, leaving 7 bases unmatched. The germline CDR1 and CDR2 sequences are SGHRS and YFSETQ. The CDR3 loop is CASSSGLAGAGETQYF. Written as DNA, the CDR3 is TGCGCCAGCAGCTCCGGACTAGCGGGAGCTGGTGAGACCCAGTACTTC.

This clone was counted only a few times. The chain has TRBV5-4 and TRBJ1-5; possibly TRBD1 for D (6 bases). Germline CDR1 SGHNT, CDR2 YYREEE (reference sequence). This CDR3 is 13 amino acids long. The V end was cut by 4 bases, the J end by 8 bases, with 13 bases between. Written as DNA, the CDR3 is TGTGCCAGCAGCCAACAGGGTCAGGAGCCCCAGCATTTT. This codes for CASSQQGQEPQHF.